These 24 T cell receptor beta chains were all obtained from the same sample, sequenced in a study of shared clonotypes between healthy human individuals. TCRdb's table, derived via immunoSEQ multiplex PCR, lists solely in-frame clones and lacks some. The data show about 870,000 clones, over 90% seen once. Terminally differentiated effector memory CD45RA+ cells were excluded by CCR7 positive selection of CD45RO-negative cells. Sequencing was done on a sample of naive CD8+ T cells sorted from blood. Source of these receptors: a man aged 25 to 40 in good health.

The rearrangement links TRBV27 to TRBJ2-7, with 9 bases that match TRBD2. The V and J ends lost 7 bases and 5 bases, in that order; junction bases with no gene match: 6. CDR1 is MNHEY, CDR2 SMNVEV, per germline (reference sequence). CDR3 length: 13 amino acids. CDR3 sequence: CASKAGGRDEQYF. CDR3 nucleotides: TGTGCCAGCAAGGCGGGAGGGCGGGACGAGCAGTACTTC.

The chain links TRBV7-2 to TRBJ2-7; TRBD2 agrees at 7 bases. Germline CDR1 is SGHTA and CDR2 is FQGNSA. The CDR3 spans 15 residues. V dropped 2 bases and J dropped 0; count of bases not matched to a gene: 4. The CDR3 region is CASSLLSGGSYEQYF. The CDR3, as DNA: TGTGCCAGCAGCTTACTTTCGGGGGGCTCCTACGAGCAGTACTTC.

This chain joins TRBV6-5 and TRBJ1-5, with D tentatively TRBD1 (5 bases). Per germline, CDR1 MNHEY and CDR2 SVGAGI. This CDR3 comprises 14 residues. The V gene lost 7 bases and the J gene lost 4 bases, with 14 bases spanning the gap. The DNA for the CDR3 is TGTGCCAGCAAGAAATGGGACCCAAATCAGCCCCAGCATTTT. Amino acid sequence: CASKKWDPNQPQHF.

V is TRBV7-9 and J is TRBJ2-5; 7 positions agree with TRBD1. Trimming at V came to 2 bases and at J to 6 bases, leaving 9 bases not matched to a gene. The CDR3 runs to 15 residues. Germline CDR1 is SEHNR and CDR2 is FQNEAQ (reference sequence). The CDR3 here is CASSLSTGAEKTQYF. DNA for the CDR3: TGTGCCAGCAGCTTATCAACAGGGGCAGAGAAGACCCAGTACTTC.

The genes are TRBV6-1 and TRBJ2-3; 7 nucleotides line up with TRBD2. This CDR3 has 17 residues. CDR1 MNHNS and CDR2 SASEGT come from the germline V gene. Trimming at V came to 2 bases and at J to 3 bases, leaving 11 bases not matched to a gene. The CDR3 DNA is TGTGCCAGCAGTGAATGGGGGATGGGGACTAAGACAGATACGCAGTATTTT. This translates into CASSEWGMGTKTDTQYF.

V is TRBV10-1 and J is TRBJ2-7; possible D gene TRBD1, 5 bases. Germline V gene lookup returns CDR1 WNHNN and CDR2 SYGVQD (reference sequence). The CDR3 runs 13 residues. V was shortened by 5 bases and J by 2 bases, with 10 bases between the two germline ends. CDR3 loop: CASSKGATYEQYF. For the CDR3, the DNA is TGCGCCAGCAGTAAAGGGGCTACCTACGAGCAGTACTTC.

The CDR3 spells CASTIAGGPGEQFF. The CDR3 coding sequence is TGTGCCAGCACCATAGCGGGAGGGCCTGGTGAGCAGTTCTTC. The chain links TRBV5-4 to TRBJ2-1, with 11 bases identical to TRBD2. Trimming removed 6 bases from V and 9 bases from J; junction bases left unmatched: 8. The CDR3 has 14 residues. From germline, CDR1 is SGHNT and CDR2 YYREEE (reference sequence). Supplemented by reference TRBV5-4 and TRBJ2-1, the full variable domain reads ETGVTQSPTHLIKTRGQQVTLRCSSQSGHNTVSWYQQALGQGPQFIFQYYREEENGRGNFPPRFSGLQFPNYSSELNVNALELDDSALYLCASTIAGGPGEQFFGPGTRLTVL.

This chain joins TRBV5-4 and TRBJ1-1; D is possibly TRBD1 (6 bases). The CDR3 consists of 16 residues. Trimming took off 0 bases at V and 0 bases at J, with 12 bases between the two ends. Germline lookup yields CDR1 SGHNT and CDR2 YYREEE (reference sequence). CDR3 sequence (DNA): TGTGCCAGCAGCTTGGGCCAGGGGCTCCTGAACACTGAAGCTTTCTTT. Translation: CASSLGQGLLNTEAFF.

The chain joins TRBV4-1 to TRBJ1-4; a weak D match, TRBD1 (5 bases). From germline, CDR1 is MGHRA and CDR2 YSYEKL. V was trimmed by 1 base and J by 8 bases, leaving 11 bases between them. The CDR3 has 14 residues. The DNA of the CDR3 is TGCGCCAGCAGCCAAGTAGGGGTGGTGGAAAAACTGTTTTTT. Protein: CASSQVGVVEKLFF.

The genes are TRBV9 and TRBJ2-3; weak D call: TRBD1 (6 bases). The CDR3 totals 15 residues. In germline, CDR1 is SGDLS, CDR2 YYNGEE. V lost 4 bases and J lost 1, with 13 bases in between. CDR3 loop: CASSTTGHRTDTQYF. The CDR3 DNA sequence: TGTGCCAGCAGCACGACGGGACACCGCACAGATACGCAGTATTTT.

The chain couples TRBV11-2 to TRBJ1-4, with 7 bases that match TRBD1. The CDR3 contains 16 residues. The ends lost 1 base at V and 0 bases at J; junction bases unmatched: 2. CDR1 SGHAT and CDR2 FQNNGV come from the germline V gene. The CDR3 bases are TGTGCCAGCAGCTTAGGGACAGGCGCAACTAATGAAAAACTGTTTTTT. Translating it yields CASSLGTGATNEKLFF. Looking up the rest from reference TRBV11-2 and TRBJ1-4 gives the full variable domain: EAGVAQSPRYKIIEKRQSVAFWCNPISGHATLYWYQQILGQGPKLLIQFQNNGVVDDSQLPKDRFSAERLKGVDSTLKIQPAKLEDSAVYLCASSLGTGATNEKLFFGSGTQLSVL.

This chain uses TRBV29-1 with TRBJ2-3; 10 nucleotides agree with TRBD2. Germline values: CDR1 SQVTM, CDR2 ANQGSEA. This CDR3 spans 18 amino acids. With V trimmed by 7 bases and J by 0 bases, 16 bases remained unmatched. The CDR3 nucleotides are TGCAGCGGTCAGGGGGGTGCTAGCGGGAGCCCTAGCACAGATACGCAGTATTTT. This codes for CSGQGGASGSPSTDTQYF.

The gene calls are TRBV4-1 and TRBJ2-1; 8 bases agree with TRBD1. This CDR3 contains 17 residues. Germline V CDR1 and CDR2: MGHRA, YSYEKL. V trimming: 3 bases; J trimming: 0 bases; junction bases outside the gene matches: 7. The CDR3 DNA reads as TGCGCCAGCAGCCAGCACAACAGGGGGAGCTCCTACAATGAGCAGTTCTTC. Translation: CASSQHNRGSSYNEQFF.

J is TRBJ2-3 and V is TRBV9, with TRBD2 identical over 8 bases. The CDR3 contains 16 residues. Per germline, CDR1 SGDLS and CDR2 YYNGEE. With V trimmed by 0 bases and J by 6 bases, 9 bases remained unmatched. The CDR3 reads CASSVGREGGRDTQYF. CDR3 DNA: TGTGCCAGCAGCGTAGGACGGGAGGGCGGTCGTGATACGCAGTATTTT.

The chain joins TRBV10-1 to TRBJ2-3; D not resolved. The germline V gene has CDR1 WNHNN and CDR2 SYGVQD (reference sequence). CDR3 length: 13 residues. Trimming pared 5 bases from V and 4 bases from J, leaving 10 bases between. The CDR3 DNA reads TGCGCCAGCAGTTCTGGATACGCAGATACGCAGTATTTT. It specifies CASSSGYADTQYF.

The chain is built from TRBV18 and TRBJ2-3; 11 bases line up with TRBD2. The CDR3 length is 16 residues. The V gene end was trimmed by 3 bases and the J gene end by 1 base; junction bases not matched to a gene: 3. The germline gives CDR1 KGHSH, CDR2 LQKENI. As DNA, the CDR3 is TGTGCCAGCTCACCGGGACTAGCGGAAGGCACAGATACGCAGTATTTT. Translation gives CASSPGLAEGTDTQYF.

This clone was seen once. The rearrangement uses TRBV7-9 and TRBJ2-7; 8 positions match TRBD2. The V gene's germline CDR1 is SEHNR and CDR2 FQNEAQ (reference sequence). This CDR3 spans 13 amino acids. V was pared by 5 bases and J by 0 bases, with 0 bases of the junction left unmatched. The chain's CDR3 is CASSTSGSYEQYF. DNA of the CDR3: TGTGCCAGCAGCACTAGCGGCTCCTACGAGCAGTACTTC.

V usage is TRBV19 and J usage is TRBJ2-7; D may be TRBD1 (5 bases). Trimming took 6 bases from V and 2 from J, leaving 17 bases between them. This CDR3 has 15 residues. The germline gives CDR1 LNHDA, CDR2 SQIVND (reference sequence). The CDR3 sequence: CASSQQVNPAYEQYF. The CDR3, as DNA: TGTGCCAGTAGCCAACAGGTCAACCCGGCCTACGAGCAGTACTTC.

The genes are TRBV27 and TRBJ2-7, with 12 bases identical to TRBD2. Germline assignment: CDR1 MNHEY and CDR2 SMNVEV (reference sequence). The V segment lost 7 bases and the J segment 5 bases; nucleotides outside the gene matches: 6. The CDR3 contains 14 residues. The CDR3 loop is CASKVLAGGDEQYF. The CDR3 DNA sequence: TGTGCCAGCAAAGTACTAGCGGGAGGAGACGAGCAGTACTTC.

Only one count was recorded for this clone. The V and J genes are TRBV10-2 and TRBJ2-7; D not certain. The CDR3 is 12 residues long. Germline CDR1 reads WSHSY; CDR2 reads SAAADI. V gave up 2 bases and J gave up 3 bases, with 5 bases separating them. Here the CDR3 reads CASSEGFYEQYF. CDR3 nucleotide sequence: TGCGCCAGCAGTGAGGGATTCTACGAGCAGTACTTC.

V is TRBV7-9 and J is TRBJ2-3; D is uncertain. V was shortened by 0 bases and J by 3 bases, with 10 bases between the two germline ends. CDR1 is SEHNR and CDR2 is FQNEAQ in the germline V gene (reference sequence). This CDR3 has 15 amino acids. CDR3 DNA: TGTGCCAGCAGCTTAGCGGTAGGGTCTACAGATACGCAGTATTTT. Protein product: CASSLAVGSTDTQYF.

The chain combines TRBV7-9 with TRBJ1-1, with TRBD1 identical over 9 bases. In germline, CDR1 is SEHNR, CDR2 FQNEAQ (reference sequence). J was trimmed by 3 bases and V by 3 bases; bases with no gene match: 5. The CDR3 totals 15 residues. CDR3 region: CASSFRDRADTEAFF. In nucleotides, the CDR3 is TGTGCCAGCAGCTTTAGGGACAGGGCGGACACTGAAGCTTTCTTT.

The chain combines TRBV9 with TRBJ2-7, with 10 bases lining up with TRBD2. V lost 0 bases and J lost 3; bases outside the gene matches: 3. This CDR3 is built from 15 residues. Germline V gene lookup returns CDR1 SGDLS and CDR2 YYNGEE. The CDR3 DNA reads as TGTGCCAGCAGCGTAGACTCTAGCGGGGGCTACGAGCAGTACTTC. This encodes CASSVDSSGGYEQYF.

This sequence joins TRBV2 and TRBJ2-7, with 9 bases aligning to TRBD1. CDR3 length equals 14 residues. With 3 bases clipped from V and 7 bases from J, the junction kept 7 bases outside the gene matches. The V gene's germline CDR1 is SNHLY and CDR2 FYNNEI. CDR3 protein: CASSEGQGRGEQYF. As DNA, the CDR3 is TGTGCCAGCAGTGAGGGACAGGGACGTGGGGAGCAGTACTTC.